The rows below give T cell receptor beta chains drawn from one sample of a study of post-analysis software for immune sequencing data. TCRdb processed the PCR reads anew with MiXCR; each CDR3 protein has one entry. The table has about 160,000 distinct CDR3 sequences, roughly 40% seen once. The sample consisted of blood, taken after autologous hematopoietic stem cell transplantation. The source is a girl under 18 with multiple sclerosis. The CDR3 runs from the conserved cysteine through the conserved F or W. D genes are given only for firm matches. Size tells how often a clone was seen (once, few, many) or the class of an expanded clone, and some rows leave it out.

CDR3aa: CASSSRGGYEQYF
CDR3nt: TGTGCCAGCAGCTCCCGAGGGGGGTACGAGCAGTACTTC
abundance: NA
j_gene: TRBJ2-7
d_gene: NA
v_gene: TRBV7-2

CDR3aa: CSARERGGDRAYEQYF
CDR3nt: TGCAGTGCTAGAGAGAGAGGAGGGGACAGGGCCTACGAGCAGTACTTC
abundance: many
j_gene: TRBJ2-7
d_gene: TRBD1
v_gene: TRBV20-1

CDR3aa: CASSKQPFNTEAFF
CDR3nt: TGTGCCAGCAGCAAACAGCCATTTAACACTGAAGCTTTCTTT
abundance: NA
j_gene: TRBJ1-1
d_gene: NA
v_gene: TRBV12-3/TRBV12-4

CDR3aa: CATSDTGAPYNEQFF
CDR3nt: TGTGCCACCAGTGATACGGGGGCCCCGTACAATGAGCAGTTCTTC
abundance: few
j_gene: TRBJ2-1
d_gene: NA
v_gene: TRBV24-1

CDR3aa: CASSQAPLGVRSYEQYF
CDR3nt: TGTGCCAGCAGCCAAGCCCCCCTGGGCGTGCGCTCCTACGAGCAGTACTTC
abundance: NA
j_gene: TRBJ2-7
d_gene: NA
v_gene: TRBV14

CDR3aa: CSAGLAASTDTQYF
CDR3nt: TGCAGTGCAGGACTAGCTGCTAGCACAGATACGCAGTATTTT
abundance: many
j_gene: TRBJ2-3
d_gene: TRBD2
v_gene: TRBV20-1

CDR3aa: CSASGLNQPQHF
CDR3nt: TGCAGTGCTAGTGGTCTCAATCAGCCCCAGCATTTT
abundance: few
j_gene: TRBJ1-5
d_gene: NA
v_gene: TRBV20-1

CDR3aa: CASSLGRTSGYQETQYF
CDR3nt: TGTGCCAGCAGCTTAGGAAGAACTAGCGGGTACCAAGAGACCCAGTACTTC
abundance: NA
j_gene: TRBJ2-5
d_gene: TRBD2
v_gene: TRBV7-8

CDR3aa: CASSSGVGGNPQETQYF
CDR3nt: TGTGCCAGCAGCTCCGGGGTTGGGGGGAATCCACAAGAGACCCAGTACTTC
abundance: NA
j_gene: TRBJ2-5
d_gene: NA
v_gene: TRBV7-6

CDR3aa: CASSLEGRVWETQYF
CDR3nt: TGTGCCAGCAGCTTGGAGGGACGGGTTTGGGAGACCCAGTACTTC
abundance: many
j_gene: TRBJ2-5
d_gene: NA
v_gene: TRBV5-5

CDR3aa: CAIRGEGNYGYTF
CDR3nt: TGTGCCATCAGGGGAGAGGGAAACTATGGCTACACCTTC
abundance: NA
j_gene: TRBJ1-2
d_gene: NA
v_gene: TRBV10-3

CDR3aa: CASSQGTGHEKLFF
CDR3nt: TGTGCCAGCAGTCAAGGGACGGGACATGAAAAACTGTTTTTT
abundance: few
j_gene: TRBJ1-4
d_gene: NA
v_gene: TRBV27

CDR3aa: CASSSGPDPNQPQHF
CDR3nt: TGTGCCAGCAGCTCGGGCCCCGACCCCAATCAGCCCCAGCATTTT
abundance: few
j_gene: TRBJ1-5
d_gene: NA
v_gene: TRBV7-2

CDR3aa: CSAINSGSTTDTQYF
CDR3nt: TGCAGTGCTATCAATAGCGGGAGTACCACAGATACGCAGTATTTT
abundance: NA
j_gene: TRBJ2-3
d_gene: TRBD2
v_gene: TRBV20-1

CDR3aa: CASSAGDISYEQYF
CDR3nt: TGTGCCAGCAGCGCAGGAGACATCTCCTACGAGCAGTACTTC
abundance: few
j_gene: TRBJ2-7
d_gene: NA
v_gene: TRBV3-1

CDR3aa: CASVSGRDYNEQFF
CDR3nt: TGTGCCAGTGTGAGCGGGAGGGATTACAATGAGCAGTTCTTC
abundance: NA
j_gene: TRBJ2-1
d_gene: TRBD2
v_gene: TRBV10-3

CDR3aa: CASIGPSGREQFF
CDR3nt: TGCGCCAGCATTGGACCTAGCGGGCGAGAGCAGTTCTTC
abundance: few
j_gene: TRBJ2-1
d_gene: TRBD2
v_gene: TRBV5-1

CDR3aa: CASSFSDRANYGYTF
CDR3nt: TGTGCCAGCAGTTTTTCAGACAGGGCTAACTATGGCTACACCTTC
abundance: many
j_gene: TRBJ1-2
d_gene: TRBD1
v_gene: TRBV27

CDR3aa: CAVGGAHTFTDTQYF
CDR3nt: TGTGCCGTCGGGGGAGCCCATACTTTCACAGATACGCAGTATTTT
abundance: NA
j_gene: TRBJ2-3
d_gene: NA
v_gene: TRBV6-6

CDR3aa: CASSSGTSYNEQFF
CDR3nt: TGTGCCAGCAGTAGCGGGACCTCCTACAATGAGCAGTTCTTC
abundance: NA
j_gene: TRBJ2-1
d_gene: TRBD2
v_gene: TRBV12-3/TRBV12-4

CDR3aa: CASSSSPGLAETQYF
CDR3nt: TGCGCCAGCAGCTCCTCACCGGGACTAGCGGAGACCCAGTACTTC
abundance: many
j_gene: TRBJ2-5
d_gene: TRBD2
v_gene: TRBV4-1

CDR3aa: CASSLNLQGTYGYTF
CDR3nt: TGTGCCAGCAGTCTCAATCTGCAGGGGACCTATGGCTACACCTTC
abundance: NA
j_gene: TRBJ1-2
d_gene: NA
v_gene: TRBV27

CDR3aa: CSVRDRAGAEPQHF
CDR3nt: TGCAGCGTTCGGGACAGGGCCGGAGCGGAGCCCCAGCATTTT
abundance: NA
j_gene: TRBJ1-5
d_gene: TRBD1
v_gene: TRBV29-1

CDR3aa: CASSSQGVATEAFF
CDR3nt: TGTGCCAGCAGCTCACAGGGTGTCGCCACTGAAGCTTTCTTT
abundance: NA
j_gene: TRBJ1-1
d_gene: NA
v_gene: TRBV11-3

CDR3aa: CASSPPGGHGVPYEQYF
CDR3nt: TGTGCCAGCAGTCCCCCCGGGGGCCACGGAGTCCCCTACGAGCAGTACTTC
abundance: NA
j_gene: TRBJ2-7
d_gene: NA
v_gene: TRBV28

CDR3aa: CASRTGDYGYTF
CDR3nt: TGTGCCAGCCGAACGGGAGACTATGGCTACACCTTC
abundance: NA
j_gene: TRBJ1-2
d_gene: NA
v_gene: TRBV28

CDR3aa: CASSPDWGDTQYF
CDR3nt: TGTGCCAGCAGCCCGGATTGGGGGGATACGCAGTATTTT
abundance: many
j_gene: TRBJ2-3
d_gene: NA
v_gene: TRBV7-2

CDR3aa: CASSGQGKGEQFF
CDR3nt: TGTGCCAGCAGTGGACAGGGGAAAGGTGAGCAGTTCTTC
abundance: NA
j_gene: TRBJ2-1
d_gene: TRBD1
v_gene: TRBV7-9